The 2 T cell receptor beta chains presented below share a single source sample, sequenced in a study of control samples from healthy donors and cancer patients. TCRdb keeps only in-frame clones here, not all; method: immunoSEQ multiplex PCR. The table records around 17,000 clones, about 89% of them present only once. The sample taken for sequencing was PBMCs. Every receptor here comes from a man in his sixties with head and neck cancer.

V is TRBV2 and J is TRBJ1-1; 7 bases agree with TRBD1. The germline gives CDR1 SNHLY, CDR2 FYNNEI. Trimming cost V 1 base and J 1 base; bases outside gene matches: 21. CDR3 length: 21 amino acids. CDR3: CASSEVVFWAGQVEGNTEAFF. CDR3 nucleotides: TGTGCCAGCAGTGAAGTGGTGTTCTGGGCCGGACAGGTAGAGGGGAACACTGAAGCTTTCTTT.

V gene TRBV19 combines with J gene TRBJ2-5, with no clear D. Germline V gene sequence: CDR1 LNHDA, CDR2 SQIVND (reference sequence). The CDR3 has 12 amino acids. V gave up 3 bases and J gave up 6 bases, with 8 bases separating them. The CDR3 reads CASSIGRQTQYF. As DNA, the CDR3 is TGTGCCAGTAGTATCGGCAGACAGACCCAGTACTTC.